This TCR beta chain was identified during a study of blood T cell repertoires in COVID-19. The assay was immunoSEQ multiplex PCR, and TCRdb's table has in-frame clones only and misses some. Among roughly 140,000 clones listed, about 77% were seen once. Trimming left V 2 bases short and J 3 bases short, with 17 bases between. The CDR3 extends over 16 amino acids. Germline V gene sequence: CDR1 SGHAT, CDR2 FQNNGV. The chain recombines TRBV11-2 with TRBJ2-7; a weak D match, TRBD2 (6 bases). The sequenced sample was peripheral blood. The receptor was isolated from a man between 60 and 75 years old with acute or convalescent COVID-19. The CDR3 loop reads CASSLKGQGGFYEQYF. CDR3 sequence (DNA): TGTGCCAGCAGCTTAAAAGGTCAGGGAGGATTCTACGAGCAGTACTTC.